This entry describes one T cell receptor beta chain. The entry originates in a study of blood T cell repertoires in COVID-19. Study information: The United States, Italy and Spain provided the acute and convalescent COVID-19 samples.

CDR1 SGHTA and CDR2 FQGNSA come from the germline V gene. With V trimmed by 5 bases and J by 11 bases, 17 bases remained unmatched. This CDR3 is built from 16 residues. Original processing notes: Cell counts per sample came from amplifying reference gene primers. The repertoire was sequenced with immunoSEQ multiplex PCR; TCRdb's copy has only in-frame clones and lacks some. Clone size and the V and J calls come from that table; the DNA yielded D and trimming. Of 150,000 to 200,000 clones detected, approximately 95% appear once; the ten largest clones hold 2%. A Seattle source enrolled patients during active infection and followed them longitudinally.

The sequencing input was peripheral blood. The chain joins TRBV7-2 to TRBJ1-4, with TRBD1 identical over 7 bases. The sequence was collected from a woman between 55 and 75 years old with COVID-19, enrolled during active disease. This CDR3 is CASSPRGQQLREKLFF. CDR3 DNA: TGTGCCAGCAGCCCAAGGGGACAGCAGCTTCGCGAGAAACTGTTTTTT.